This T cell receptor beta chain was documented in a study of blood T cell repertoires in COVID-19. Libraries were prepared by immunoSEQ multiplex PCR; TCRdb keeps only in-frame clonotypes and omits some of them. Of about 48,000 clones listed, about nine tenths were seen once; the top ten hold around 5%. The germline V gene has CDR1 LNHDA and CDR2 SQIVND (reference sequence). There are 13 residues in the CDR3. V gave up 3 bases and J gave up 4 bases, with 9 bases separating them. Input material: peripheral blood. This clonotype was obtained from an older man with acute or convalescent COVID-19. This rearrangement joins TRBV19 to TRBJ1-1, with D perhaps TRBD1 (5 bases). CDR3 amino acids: CASSITGVTEAFF. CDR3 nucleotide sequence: TGTGCCAGTAGTATCACAGGCGTCACTGAAGCTTTCTTT.